This T cell receptor (beta chain) comes out of a study of Ad26.COV2.S vaccination and SARS-CoV-2 variants. Turning to the study itself: Participants got Ad26.COV2.S intramuscularly, once or twice 56 days apart.

V gave up 0 bases and J gave up 2 bases, with 5 bases separating them. CDR3 length: 13 residues. Germline V gene sequence: CDR1 SGDLS, CDR2 YYNGEE. This sample's treatment: roughly 18 received Ad26.COV2.S at low or high dose, single or two shots; 5 received placebo; per-sample allocation not given. Sampling occurred on day 63 after the first vaccine or placebo injection. The method was immunoSEQ multiplex PCR; TCRdb's version includes in-frame clones alone and lacks a portion of them. The table lists about 450,000 clones, roughly 89% of them singletons. This clone was found a few times. The same CDR3 is also encoded by other DNA sequences in this sample.

This sequence joins TRBV9 and TRBJ1-2, with D uncertain. This TCR was sampled from a person between 18 and 59 years old who received the Ad26.COV2.S COVID-19 vaccine or a placebo. The sequencing here drew on peripheral blood, taken in a trial of Ad26.COV2.S vaccine versus placebo. The CDR3 DNA is TGTGCCAGCAGCGTAGATTCCAACTATGGCTACACCTTC. Amino acids: CASSVDSNYGYTF.